The next 7 T cell receptor beta chains were all read from a single sample in a study of cytomegalovirus exposure and HLA in healthy donors (dated by TCRdb to 2016 to 2017). Receptor amplification or capture employed the immunoSEQ multiplex PCR assay. For the multiplex PCR, a mixture combining 60 forward primers for TCR Vbeta segments and 13 reverse primers for TCR Jbeta segments was used. Imported from immuneACCESS, the table was reduced by TCRdb to in-frame sequences with V and J called. These copies leave out some clones; in studies compared against another copy, an unresolved V gene accounts for under half, and the cause of the remainder is not known. The sample profile shows about 100,000 clones; about 77% of them were found once. Of the sample, about 4.2% is held by the ten largest clones. The sequencing input was PBMCs. The receptors here all came from a woman aged 50 to 60 in good health and CMV-seropositive.

This clone was observed a handful of times. CDR3 sequence (DNA): TGTGCTAGTGGTTTGGATACCTTGACAGGGGGCAACTATGGCTACACCTTC. Its protein product is CASGLDTLTGGNYGYTF. The chain carries TRBV12-5 and TRBJ1-2; 10 nucleotides align to TRBD1. Germline V gives CDR1 LGHNT, CDR2 FRNRAP. The trim removed 1 base at V and 2 bases at J, leaving 7 bases unmatched. The CDR3 contains 17 residues.

The chain employs TRBV6-5 and TRBJ2-7; 9 nucleotides match TRBD1. J gave up 2 bases and V 5 bases, and 4 bases lay outside the gene matches. This CDR3 has 14 amino acids. The germline gives CDR1 MNHEY, CDR2 SVGAGI. The CDR3 reads CASSRQGVTYEQYF. The CDR3 region has the DNA TGTGCCAGCAGTCGACAGGGGGTAACCTACGAGCAGTACTTC.

The rearrangement links TRBV10-1 to TRBJ2-5, with D unclear. With the DNA end fitting TRBJ2-7 better, the J assignment may be wrong. The CDR3 covers 17 residues. In germline, CDR1 is WNHNN, CDR2 SYGVQD (reference sequence). The CDR3 protein is CASTPAPRHCLHYEQYF. The DNA for the CDR3 is TGCGCCAGCACCCCGGCACCGAGGCATTGTCTTCACTACGAGCAGTACTTC.

This clone was seen more than once but under ten times. The J gene is TRBJ1-2, the V gene TRBV27; D gene uncertain. There are 14 residues in the CDR3. V lost 6 bases and J lost 11, with 22 bases in between. Germline CDR1 and CDR2: MNHEY and SMNVEV (reference sequence). CDR3: CASRLAAGIESYTF. CDR3 coding DNA: TGTGCCAGCAGACTCGCTGCGGGGATAGAATCTTACACCTTC.

A single count supports this clone. The V call is TRBV4-2, the J call TRBJ2-3; 8 positions agree with TRBD1. Germline CDR1 LGHNA, CDR2 YNFKEQ. Unmatched junction bases numbered 6, after V lost 3 bases and J lost 4 bases. There are 15 residues in the CDR3. CDR3 residues: CASSQRQGFADTQYF. The CDR3 region has the DNA TGTGCCAGCAGCCAGAGACAGGGGTTCGCAGATACGCAGTATTTT.

This chain uses TRBV6-1 with TRBJ2-1; D possibly corresponds to TRBD1 (6 bases). Trimming stripped 1 base from V and 3 bases from J, with 10 bases between. The CDR3 runs to 15 residues. CDR1 and CDR2 (germline): MNHNS, SASEGT. The CDR3 nucleotides read TGTGCCAGCAGTGAAGGGGACACCCTCTACAATGAGCAGTTCTTC. As protein: CASSEGDTLYNEQFF.

The table lists this clone with a count of one. The V and J genes are TRBV4-2 and TRBJ2-3, with a possible D match to TRBD2 (5 bases). Germline loops: CDR1 LGHNA, CDR2 YNFKEQ. CDR3 length: 14 amino acids. V lost 0 bases and J lost 6, with 10 bases in between. In DNA form, the CDR3 reads TGTGCCAGCAGCCAAGATCTCGGCGGGGATACGCAGTATTTT. Encoded protein: CASSQDLGGDTQYF.